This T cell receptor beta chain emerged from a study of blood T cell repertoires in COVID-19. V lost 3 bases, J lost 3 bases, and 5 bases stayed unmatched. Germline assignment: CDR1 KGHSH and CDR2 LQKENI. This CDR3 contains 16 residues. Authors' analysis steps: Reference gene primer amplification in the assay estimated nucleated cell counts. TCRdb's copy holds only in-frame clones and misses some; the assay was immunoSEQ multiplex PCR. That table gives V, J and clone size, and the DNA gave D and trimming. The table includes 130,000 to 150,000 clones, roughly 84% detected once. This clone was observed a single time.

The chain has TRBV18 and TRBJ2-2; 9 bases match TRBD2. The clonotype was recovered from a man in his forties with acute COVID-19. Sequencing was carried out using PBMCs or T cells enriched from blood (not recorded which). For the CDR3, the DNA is TGTGCCAGCTCACCGCGGACTAGCGTGGACACCGGGGAGCTGTTTTTT. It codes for CASSPRTSVDTGELFF.